A selection of T cell receptor beta chains follows, all from one sample in a study of blood T cell repertoires in COVID-19. TCRdb's copy holds only in-frame clones and misses some; the assay was immunoSEQ multiplex PCR. The table has about 150,000 clones, around 80% seen once. Sequences were obtained from peripheral blood. These receptors were obtained from a human donor with acute or convalescent COVID-19. The donor label of this sample is uncertain. The CDR3 runs from the conserved cysteine through the conserved F or W. Fields, in order: CDR3 DNA, CDR3 protein, V gene, D gene, J gene, clone size. The D gene is left open where the match is weak. Size is stated for part of the rows, as once, few or many counts, or as a class when the clone is expanded.

DNA: TGCGCCAGCAGCTTGGGACAGGGTTTAGGTGGAACTGAAGCTTTCTTT
CDR3: CASSLGQGLGGTEAFF
V: TRBV5-1
D: TRBD1
J: TRBJ1-1
size: NA

DNA: TGTGCCAGCAGTGAAGCAGGGGTGAACACTGAAGCTTTCTTT
CDR3: CASSEAGVNTEAFF
V: TRBV6-1
D: NA
J: TRBJ1-1
size: NA

DNA: TGTGCCTGGAGTGTAGGGCAGGGGAATCAGCCCCAGCATTTT
CDR3: CAWSVGQGNQPQHF
V: TRBV30
D: NA
J: TRBJ1-5
size: NA

DNA: TGCAGTGCTAGTTTATCGACAGTTTCACCCCTCCACTTT
CDR3: CSASLSTVSPLHF
V: TRBV20-1
D: NA
J: TRBJ1-6
size: NA

DNA: TGTGCCAGCAGCCCACGGTTTACAGGGGGCTACGAGCAGTACTTC
CDR3: CASSPRFTGGYEQYF
V: TRBV7-8
D: TRBD1
J: TRBJ2-7
size: NA

DNA: TGTGCCAGCAGCGAACAGGGCCTCTCTGGAAACACCATATATTTT
CDR3: CASSEQGLSGNTIYF
V: TRBV2
D: NA
J: TRBJ1-3
size: NA

DNA: TGTGCCTGGAGCAACAAACAGGGAGGGCTCTATGGCTACACCTTC
CDR3: CAWSNKQGGLYGYTF
V: TRBV30
D: NA
J: TRBJ1-2
size: NA

DNA: TGTGCCAGCAGTTCCGGACAGCTCGCTAACTATGGCTACACCTTC
CDR3: CASSSGQLANYGYTF
V: TRBV6-5
D: NA
J: TRBJ1-2
size: NA

DNA: TGCGCCAGCAGCGAGCAGCAGGGCCAGCCCCAGCATTTT
CDR3: CASSEQQGQPQHF
V: TRBV10-1
D: NA
J: TRBJ1-5
size: once

DNA: TGTGCCAGCAGTTCCGACAGGGAGAGGGAAGACACTGAAGCTTTCTTT
CDR3: CASSSDREREDTEAFF
V: TRBV27
D: TRBD1
J: TRBJ1-1
size: once

DNA: TGTGCCAGCAGTTCACCGGGACAGGGGGGCAATCAGCCCCAGCATTTT
CDR3: CASSSPGQGGNQPQHF
V: TRBV7-9
D: TRBD1
J: TRBJ1-5
size: NA

DNA: TGTGCCAGCAGTGAGGGGAGCTATGGCTACACCTTC
CDR3: CASSEGSYGYTF
V: TRBV6-1
D: NA
J: TRBJ1-2
size: few

DNA: TGCGCCAGCAGCTCCCACGGACTCCCCCTCCACTTT
CDR3: CASSSHGLPLHF
V: TRBV4-1
D: NA
J: TRBJ1-6
size: NA

DNA: TGTGCCAGCAGGTCCGGGAGGCAACCCCCCCAGCATTTT
CDR3: CASRSGRQPPQHF
V: TRBV2
D: NA
J: TRBJ1-5
size: NA

DNA: TGTGCCAGCAGTTACTCTGACAGGGTCTATGGCTACACCTTC
CDR3: CASSYSDRVYGYTF
V: TRBV6-5
D: TRBD1
J: TRBJ1-2
size: NA

DNA: TGTGCCACCAGCAGAGTAGAAGACGGGGAGACCCAGTACTTC
CDR3: CATSRVEDGETQYF
V: TRBV15
D: NA
J: TRBJ2-5
size: NA

DNA: TGCGCCAGCAGCTTAGACAGGGGACGCCAGGATGGCTACACCTTC
CDR3: CASSLDRGRQDGYTF
V: TRBV5-1
D: TRBD1
J: TRBJ1-2
size: NA

DNA: TGCGCCAGCAGGATGGGGGGGCAGGGAAATGAAAAACTGTTTTTT
CDR3: CASRMGGQGNEKLFF
V: TRBV10-2
D: NA
J: TRBJ1-4
size: NA

DNA: TGCGCCAGCAGCTTGGACGGGACAGGCCGGCGCTATGGCTACACCTTC
CDR3: CASSLDGTGRRYGYTF
V: TRBV5-1
D: TRBD1
J: TRBJ1-2
size: once

DNA: TGTGCCTGGAGTGCCACAGGGCTCGAGCAGTACTTC
CDR3: CAWSATGLEQYF
V: TRBV30
D: NA
J: TRBJ2-7
size: once

DNA: TGCGCCAGCAACCCCTCCGGGACAGGGTTCCTCGTCGACGTGGAGACCCAGTACTTC
CDR3: CASNPSGTGFLVDVETQYF
V: TRBV5-1
D: TRBD1
J: TRBJ2-5
size: NA

DNA: TGTGCCAGCAAGGACAGGGGCAGGGACTATGGCTACACCTTC
CDR3: CASKDRGRDYGYTF
V: TRBV6-5
D: TRBD1
J: TRBJ1-2
size: NA

DNA: TGTGCCAGCAGTGAAAAGGGGGCCGGCGGGCAGCCCCAGCATTTT
CDR3: CASSEKGAGGQPQHF
V: TRBV6-1
D: TRBD1
J: TRBJ1-5
size: NA

DNA: TGTGCCAGCAGCTTAAGGGACAGAATGAACACTGAAGCTTTCTTT
CDR3: CASSLRDRMNTEAFF
V: TRBV11-2
D: TRBD1
J: TRBJ1-1
size: NA

DNA: TGTGCCAGCAGACTCACCGGAGGGGCTGAAGCTTTCTTT
CDR3: CASRLTGGAEAFF
V: TRBV7-2
D: NA
J: TRBJ1-1
size: NA

DNA: TGCGCCAGCAGCTTGGCGCAGGCCCCCATGAACACTGAAGCTTTCTTT
CDR3: CASSLAQAPMNTEAFF
V: TRBV5-1
D: NA
J: TRBJ1-1
size: NA

DNA: TGCAGGTTTTCATCGAACACTGAAGCTTTCTTT
CDR3: CRFSSNTEAFF
V: TRBV20-1
D: NA
J: TRBJ1-1
size: many

DNA: TGTGCCAGCAGTTATATAGCGATGGGGAACACTGAAGCTTTCTTT
CDR3: CASSYIAMGNTEAFF
V: TRBV27
D: NA
J: TRBJ1-1
size: NA

DNA: TGTGCCTGGAGTGTACAGGAGGGTCAGCCCCAGCATTTT
CDR3: CAWSVQEGQPQHF
V: TRBV30
D: NA
J: TRBJ1-5
size: NA

DNA: TGTGCCAGCAGCTTAGGGGACACCCAAACCTCCTCCCTCCACTTT
CDR3: CASSLGDTQTSSLHF
V: TRBV7-9
D: NA
J: TRBJ1-6
size: NA

DNA: TGTGCCATCAGCCCGGACAGCGTGGATAATTCACCCCTCCACTTT
CDR3: CAISPDSVDNSPLHF
V: TRBV10-3
D: NA
J: TRBJ1-6
size: NA

DNA: TGTGCCTGGAGTGTGGAGACAGGCTCGGGGGCCAACGTCCTGACTTTC
CDR3: CAWSVETGSGANVLTF
V: TRBV30
D: NA
J: TRBJ2-6
size: NA

DNA: TGTGCCAGCAGCCAGGGAAGGACAGATACGCAGTATTTT
CDR3: CASSQGRTDTQYF
V: TRBV12-3/TRBV12-4
D: NA
J: TRBJ2-3
size: NA

DNA: TGTGCCAGCAGTTACGGAGACAGCCAAGAGACCCAGTACTTC
CDR3: CASSYGDSQETQYF
V: TRBV6-5
D: NA
J: TRBJ2-5
size: NA

DNA: TGTGCCAGCAGTGGACAGGGGCCCCATAATTCACCCCTCCACTTT
CDR3: CASSGQGPHNSPLHF
V: TRBV2
D: TRBD1
J: TRBJ1-6
size: NA

DNA: TGTGCCAGCAGCTTAGCATGGGGCAACAATGAGCAGTTCTTC
CDR3: CASSLAWGNNEQFF
V: TRBV11-2
D: NA
J: TRBJ2-1
size: NA

DNA: TGTGCCAGTAGTAGTATTAGGGGTAGCCTCTCCTACAATGAGCAGTTCTTC
CDR3: CASSSIRGSLSYNEQFF
V: TRBV19
D: NA
J: TRBJ2-1
size: once

DNA: TGTGCCAGCAGCTTATTCCTTTCAGGGCTACAAGAGACCCAGTACTTC
CDR3: CASSLFLSGLQETQYF
V: TRBV5-6
D: NA
J: TRBJ2-5
size: once

DNA: TGTGCCAGTAGTATAGCCACGACTGGGGAGGGAGAGACCCAGTACTTC
CDR3: CASSIATTGEGETQYF
V: TRBV19
D: TRBD2
J: TRBJ2-5
size: NA

DNA: TGTGCCAGCAGCGCTCAGGGAATCGGTGAAAAACTGTTTTTT
CDR3: CASSAQGIGEKLFF
V: TRBV9
D: NA
J: TRBJ1-4
size: NA

DNA: TGTGCCAGTAGGCCTTCGGGTATTTACAATGAGCAGTTCTTC
CDR3: CASRPSGIYNEQFF
V: TRBV19
D: NA
J: TRBJ2-1
size: NA

DNA: TGTGCCAGCAGCCTAAATACCCTACGACAGGGGGCTGGCTACACCTTC
CDR3: CASSLNTLRQGAGYTF
V: TRBV5-4
D: TRBD1
J: TRBJ1-2
size: once

DNA: TGCGCCAGCAGGGAAGGGACAGGGAGGCTCGATCAGCCCCAGCATTTT
CDR3: CASREGTGRLDQPQHF
V: TRBV5-1
D: TRBD1
J: TRBJ1-5
size: NA

DNA: TGTGCCAGCAGTTCGGACAGGGCGTATGGCTACACCTTC
CDR3: CASSSDRAYGYTF
V: TRBV2
D: TRBD1
J: TRBJ1-2
size: NA

DNA: TGTGCTAGTGGTCCCTCAGGGCTTACAGATACGCAGTATTTT
CDR3: CASGPSGLTDTQYF
V: TRBV12-5
D: NA
J: TRBJ2-3
size: many

DNA: TGTGCCAGCAGTTTGAGACAGCAAGAGACCCAGTACTTC
CDR3: CASSLRQQETQYF
V: TRBV6-5
D: NA
J: TRBJ2-5
size: NA

DNA: TGTGCCAGCAGCTTGGCCGTTGTAGTAACTGAAGCTTTCTTT
CDR3: CASSLAVVVTEAFF
V: TRBV5-5
D: NA
J: TRBJ1-1
size: NA

DNA: TGCGCCAGCAGGGGACAGGGCTATGGCTACACCTTC
CDR3: CASRGQGYGYTF
V: TRBV5-1
D: TRBD1
J: TRBJ1-2
size: NA

DNA: TGTGCCAGTAGTCGGGACAGAGACTACGAGCAGTACTTC
CDR3: CASSRDRDYEQYF
V: TRBV19
D: TRBD1
J: TRBJ2-7
size: NA

DNA: TGTGCCTGGAGACTACCCGTGGGTAACACTGAAGCTTTCTTT
CDR3: CAWRLPVGNTEAFF
V: TRBV30
D: NA
J: TRBJ1-1
size: NA